The 8 T cell receptor beta chains in this list originate from one sample, sequenced in a study of siplizumab effects on memory and regulatory T cells. Clones were read by immunoSEQ multiplex PCR, and TCRdb kept only the in-frame ones, dropping some. The sample lists 120,000 or so clones, roughly 89% occurring once. Sequencing used CD4+ T cells sorted from blood. The source of these receptors is a human donor in good health.

DNA of the CDR3: TGTGCCAGCAGGGGACAGGCGGAGCAGTACTTC. Translated, it gives CASRGQAEQYF. The chain couples TRBV2 to TRBJ2-7, with 8 positions matching TRBD1. The CDR3 has 11 residues. Germline CDR1 is SNHLY and CDR2 is FYNNEI. Unmatched junction bases numbered 2, after V lost 6 bases and J lost 7 bases.

The chain is built from TRBV13 and TRBJ2-3; a weak D match, TRBD1 (6 bases). The ends were cut back, 5 bases at V and 5 bases at J, with 14 bases in the middle. Per the germline V gene, CDR1 is PRHDT and CDR2 is FYEKMQ (reference sequence). The CDR3 spans 14 residues. CDR3 residues: CASSVDRRGDTQYF. Written as DNA, the CDR3 is TGTGCCAGCAGCGTTGACAGGAGAGGAGATACGCAGTATTTT. Using reference TRBV13 and TRBJ2-3 for the parts outside the CDR3, the full variable domain is AAGVIQSPRHLIKEKRETATLKCYPIPRHDTVYWYQQGPGQDPQFLISFYEKMQSDKGSIPDRFSAQQFSDYHSELNMSSLELGDSALYFCASSVDRRGDTQYFGPGTRLTVL.

The chain recombines TRBV7-9 with TRBJ2-2; 7 nucleotides align to TRBD1. V lost 5 bases and J lost 1; bases outside the gene matches: 10. The CDR3 runs 17 residues. Germline-derived CDR1 and CDR2 are SEHNR and FQNEAQ (reference sequence). CDR3 protein: CASSPDLGQRNTGELFF. In DNA, the CDR3 is TGTGCCAGCAGCCCGGACCTGGGACAGAGGAACACCGGGGAGCTGTTTTTT.

V usage is TRBV7-2 and J usage is TRBJ2-7, with D possibly TRBD2 on 5 matching bases. The germline CDR1 and CDR2 sequences are SGHTA and FQGNSA. The CDR3 extends over 17 amino acids. Trimming removed 4 bases from V and 1 base from J, with 20 bases in between. As DNA, the CDR3 is TGTGCCAGCAGCTGGAGATCACTAGTCAAGGCATCCTACGAGCAGTACTTC. The encoded protein is CASSWRSLVKASYEQYF.

The chain employs TRBV7-3 and TRBJ2-1; 9 bases are a match to TRBD2. The germline V gene has CDR1 SGHTA and CDR2 FQGTGA. The V gene end was trimmed by 1 base and the J gene end by 9 bases; junction bases not matched to a gene: 4. This CDR3 is built from 14 residues. This CDR3 is CASSLNGREGEQFF. The DNA for the CDR3 is TGTGCCAGCAGCTTAAACGGGCGGGAGGGTGAGCAGTTCTTC.

The chain uses TRBV6-1 and TRBJ2-7; a weak D match, TRBD1 (6 bases). Germline V gene lookup returns CDR1 MNHNS and CDR2 SASEGT. Deletions cut 6 bases from V and 4 bases from J, with 16 bases between. The CDR3 totals 14 residues. The CDR3 protein is CASSLYREGYEQYF. The CDR3 coding sequence is TGTGCCAGCAGCCTGTACAGGGAAGGTTACGAGCAGTACTTC.

This chain links TRBV6-1 with TRBJ1-5; a possible D gene is TRBD1 (5 bases). V lost 1 base to trimming and J lost 0 bases, with 13 bases between them. CDR3 length: 17 residues. The germline gives CDR1 MNHNS, CDR2 SASEGT. This CDR3 is CASSEEGTKYSNQPQHF. The CDR3 DNA reads TGTGCCAGCAGTGAAGAAGGGACGAAATATAGCAATCAGCCCCAGCATTTT.

This chain connects TRBV29-1 to TRBJ2-5; D is perhaps TRBD1 or TRBD2 (6 bases each). The germline V and J ends were trimmed by 5 bases and 5 bases, with 21 bases remaining between them. Looked up from germline, CDR1 is SQVTM and CDR2 is ANQGSEA. The CDR3 contains 15 residues. CDR3 in amino acids: CSVTPNPGAGETQYF. CDR3 nucleotides: TGCAGCGTTACACCAAATCCGGGGGCGGGGGAGACCCAGTACTTC.